Listed here are 18 T cell receptor beta chains from one sample, sequenced in a study of control samples from healthy donors and cancer patients. Repertoires were generated with immunoSEQ multiplex PCR, while TCRdb's copy carries only in-frame clones and drops some. This sample carries 150,000 to 200,000 clones, just over 85% of them seen once, and the ten largest clones take approximately 4.9%. The sample consisted of blood. The origin of the receptors is a woman in her thirties in good health.

The rearrangement joins TRBV7-2 to TRBJ2-3; D remains unclear. Trimming cost V 5 bases and J 4 bases, with 16 bases left between them. This CDR3 is built from 15 residues. The V gene's germline CDR1 is SGHTA and CDR2 FQGNSA. CDR3 nucleotide sequence: TGTGCCAGCAGCCCGGAAGGGCCTATGGCAGATACGCAGTATTTT. Translated, it gives CASSPEGPMADTQYF.

V is TRBV11-2 and J is TRBJ2-1; 8 bases match TRBD2. The V and J ends lost 5 bases and 9 bases, in that order; junction bases with no gene match: 9. CDR1 is SGHAT, CDR2 FQNNGV, per germline. The CDR3 has 14 residues. The DNA for the CDR3 is TGTGCCAGCAGCCGGGCACGGGGGGGCGGTGAGCAGTTCTTC. This encodes CASSRARGGGEQFF.

This rearrangement joins TRBV7-9 to TRBJ2-7; 8 positions match TRBD2. From germline, CDR1 is SEHNR and CDR2 FQNEAQ (reference sequence). With 5 bases clipped from V and 2 bases from J, the junction kept 8 bases outside the gene matches. The CDR3 covers 15 residues. The CDR3 region is CASSPRRGGTYEQYF. DNA of the CDR3: TGTGCCAGCAGCCCTCGCCGGGGGGGTACCTACGAGCAGTACTTC.

This CDR3 reads CASSGLAGGEQYF. The CDR3 DNA sequence: TGTGCCAGCTCGGGACTAGCGGGAGGCGAGCAGTACTTC. The chain uses TRBV18 and TRBJ2-7; 15 nucleotides agree with TRBD2. The CDR3 totals 13 residues. CDR1 and CDR2 (germline): KGHSH, LQKENI. Trimming removed 6 bases from V and 6 bases from J; junction bases left unmatched: 0.

The chain uses TRBV5-4 and TRBJ2-5; the match to TRBD2 covers 13 bases. V dropped 4 bases and J dropped 4; count of bases not matched to a gene: 4. Germline CDR1 and CDR2: SGHNT and YYREEE (reference sequence). The CDR3 has 15 amino acids. This chain's CDR3 is CASSPTSGGVETQYF. The DNA of the CDR3 is TGTGCCAGCAGCCCCACTAGCGGGGGGGTAGAGACCCAGTACTTC.

The V call is TRBV15, the J call TRBJ2-7; the match to TRBD2 covers 11 bases. The V gene's germline CDR1 is LNHNV and CDR2 YYDKDF (reference sequence). The trim removed 4 bases at V and 2 bases at J, leaving 4 bases unmatched. The CDR3 sequence is 15 residues long. The DNA of the CDR3 is TGTGCCACCAGCAACGAACTAGCGGGGGCCTACGAGCAGTACTTC. This encodes CATSNELAGAYEQYF.

As regards this clone: Within the sample, other DNA sequences also encode this same CDR3. The V gene is TRBV24-1, the J gene TRBJ2-1, with D maybe TRBD1 (5 bases). This CDR3 region has 16 residues. Deletions cut 1 base from V and 0 bases from J, with 9 bases between. Germline assignment: CDR1 KGHDR and CDR2 SFDVKD. Here the CDR3 reads CATSDLGQGSYNEQFF. The DNA of the CDR3 is TGTGCCACCAGTGATTTAGGTCAGGGCTCCTACAATGAGCAGTTCTTC.

J is TRBJ1-3 and V is TRBV7-2; the D gene is possibly TRBD1 (5 bases). In germline, CDR1 is SGHTA, CDR2 FQGNSA. V was trimmed by 1 base and J by 5 bases, leaving 12 bases between them. The CDR3 consists of 15 residues. The CDR3 sequence is CASSLEAGYRNTIYF. The CDR3 region has the DNA TGTGCCAGCAGCTTAGAGGCAGGGTATAGAAACACCATATATTTT.

CDR3 region: CASGGDRESSGANVLTF. The CDR3 DNA reads as TGTGCCAGCGGGGGGGACAGGGAGAGCTCTGGGGCCAACGTCCTGACTTTC. V and J are TRBV2 and TRBJ2-6; the match to TRBD1 covers 9 bases. Looked up from germline, CDR1 is SNHLY and CDR2 is FYNNEI. The CDR3 spans 17 residues. Trimming at V came to 8 bases and at J to 0 bases, leaving 8 bases not matched to a gene.

This clone was detected a few times. V gene TRBV19 combines with J gene TRBJ1-2; 7 nucleotides line up with TRBD1. The V and J ends lost 8 bases and 0 bases, in that order; junction bases with no gene match: 3. This CDR3 region has 13 residues. Germline V gives CDR1 LNHDA, CDR2 SQIVND (reference sequence). CDR3 sequence: CASVGQPNYGYTF. The DNA for the CDR3 is TGTGCCAGTGTGGGACAGCCTAACTATGGCTACACCTTC.

The V call is TRBV2, the J call TRBJ2-1, with D tentatively TRBD1 (5 bases). Germline-derived CDR1 and CDR2 are SNHLY and FYNNEI. The CDR3 extends over 14 amino acids. V lost 4 bases, J lost 8 bases, and 15 bases lay in between. CDR3 coding DNA: TGTGCCAGCAGTGGTCAGGGCCCATCAGATGAGCAGTTCTTC. Encoded protein: CASSGQGPSDEQFF.

The chain joins TRBV11-2 to TRBJ1-1; the D is unclear. V lost 4 bases and J 6 bases, leaving 15 bases between the germline ends. CDR1 is SGHAT and CDR2 is FQNNGV in the germline V gene. The CDR3 is 14 amino acids. CDR3 residues: CASSSATRTAEAFF. For the CDR3, the DNA is TGTGCCAGCAGCTCAGCAACCAGGACGGCTGAAGCTTTCTTT.

The gene calls are TRBV10-1 and TRBJ2-2, with TRBD2 matching 10 bases. Germline CDR1 WNHNN, CDR2 SYGVQD (reference sequence). V lost 2 bases, J lost 7 bases, and 13 bases stayed unmatched. The CDR3 extends over 18 amino acids. The CDR3 reads CASSEAPPSGRAVGELFF. The CDR3 coding sequence is TGCGCCAGCAGTGAGGCGCCCCCCAGCGGGAGGGCGGTCGGGGAGCTGTTTTTT.

The rearrangement links TRBV19 to TRBJ1-5; 9 nucleotides align to TRBD1. This CDR3 is 14 amino acids long. Germline CDR1 is LNHDA and CDR2 is SQIVND (reference sequence). Trimming removed 10 bases from V and 1 base from J; junction bases left unmatched: 5. The CDR3 loop reads CATSGTGSNQPQHF. In nucleotides, the CDR3 is TGTGCCACGTCCGGGACAGGGAGCAATCAGCCCCAGCATTTT. The full variable domain, its missing parts supplied by reference TRBV19 and TRBJ1-5, is DGGITQSPKYLFRKEGQNVTLSCEQNLNHDAMYWYRQDPGQGLRLIYYSQIVNDFQKGDIAEGYSVSREKKESFPLTVTSAQKNPTAFYLCATSGTGSNQPQHFGDGTRLSIL.

This rearrangement joins TRBV29-1 to TRBJ2-7; tentative D call: TRBD1 (5 bases). The CDR3 consists of 13 residues. Germline values: CDR1 SQVTM, CDR2 ANQGSEA. The V end lost 4 bases, the J end lost 0 bases, and 10 bases lay between the germline ends. CDR3 DNA: TGCAGCGTTGGACCTGACAGCTCCTACGAGCAGTACTTC. It translates to CSVGPDSSYEQYF.

The chain has TRBV7-9 and TRBJ2-2; the D gene could be TRBD1 or TRBD2 (5 bases each). Trimming removed 5 bases from V and 5 bases from J, with 15 bases in between. Looked up from germline, CDR1 is SEHNR and CDR2 is FQNEAQ (reference sequence). The CDR3 totals 15 residues. Here the CDR3 DNA reads TGTGCCAGCAGCCTACCTAAGGGACGGACCGGGGAGCTGTTTTTT. It translates to CASSLPKGRTGELFF.

The chain links TRBV6-5 to TRBJ2-7; 10 nucleotides match TRBD2. The CDR3 has 15 amino acids. CDR1 and CDR2 from the germline V gene are MNHEY and SVGAGI. Trimming removed 5 bases from V and 3 bases from J; junction bases left unmatched: 7. The CDR3 coding sequence is TGTGCCAGCAGTATAGCGGGGGGCCAACTCTACGAGCAGTACGTC. Translating gives CASSIAGGQLYEQYV.

This chain connects TRBV23-1 to TRBJ2-5, with 8 bases matching TRBD2. TRBV23-1 is noted as an ORF with a role that remains uncertain. The CDR3 length is 16 residues. After removal of 1 base from V and 1 base from J, the junction contained 5 bases not matched to a gene. The CDR3 loop is CASSQLLAVTQETQYF. CDR3 nucleotide sequence: TGCGCCAGCAGTCAATTACTAGCGGTAACCCAAGAGACCCAGTACTTC.